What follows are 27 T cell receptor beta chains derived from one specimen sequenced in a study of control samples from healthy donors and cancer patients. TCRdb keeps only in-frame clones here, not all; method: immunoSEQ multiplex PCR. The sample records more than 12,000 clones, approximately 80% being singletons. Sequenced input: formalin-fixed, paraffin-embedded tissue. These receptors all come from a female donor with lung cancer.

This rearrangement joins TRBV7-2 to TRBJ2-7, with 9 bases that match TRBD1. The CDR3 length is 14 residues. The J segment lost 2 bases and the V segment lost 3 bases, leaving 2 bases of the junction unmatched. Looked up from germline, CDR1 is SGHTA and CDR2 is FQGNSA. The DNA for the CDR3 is TGTGCCAGCAGCTTCGGACAGGGGACCTACGAGCAGTACTTC. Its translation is CASSFGQGTYEQYF. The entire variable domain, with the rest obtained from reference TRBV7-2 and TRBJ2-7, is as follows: GAGVSQSPSNKVTEKGKDVELRCDPISGHTALYWYRQSLGQGLEFLIYFQGNSAPDKSGLPSDRFSAERTGGSVSTLTIQRTQQEDSAVYLCASSFGQGTYEQYFGPGTRLTVT.

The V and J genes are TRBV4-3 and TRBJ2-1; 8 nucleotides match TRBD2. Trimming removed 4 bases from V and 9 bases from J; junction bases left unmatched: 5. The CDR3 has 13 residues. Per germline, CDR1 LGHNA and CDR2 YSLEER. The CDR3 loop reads CASSLGLAGEQFF. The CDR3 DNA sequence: TGCGCCAGCAGCCTAGGACTAGCAGGTGAGCAGTTCTTC.

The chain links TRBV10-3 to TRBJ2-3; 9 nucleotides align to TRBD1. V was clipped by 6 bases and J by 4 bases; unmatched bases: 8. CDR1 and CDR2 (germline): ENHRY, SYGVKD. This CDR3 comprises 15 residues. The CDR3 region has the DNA TGTGCCATCAGCGGACAGGGGCGGGTTGCAGATACGCAGTATTTT. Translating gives CAISGQGRVADTQYF.

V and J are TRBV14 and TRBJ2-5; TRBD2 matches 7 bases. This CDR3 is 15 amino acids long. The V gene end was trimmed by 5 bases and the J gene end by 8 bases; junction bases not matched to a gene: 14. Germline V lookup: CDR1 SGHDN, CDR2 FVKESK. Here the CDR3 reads CASSSGGILQRTQYF. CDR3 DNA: TGTGCCAGCAGCTCCGGGGGGATCTTACAAAGAACCCAGTACTTC.

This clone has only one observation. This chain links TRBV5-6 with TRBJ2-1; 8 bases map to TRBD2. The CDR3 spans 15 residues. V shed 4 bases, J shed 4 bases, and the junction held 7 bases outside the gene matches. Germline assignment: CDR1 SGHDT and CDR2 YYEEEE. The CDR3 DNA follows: TGTGCCAGCAGCCGAGGCGGGGGGAAATACAATGAGCAGTTCTTC. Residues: CASSRGGGKYNEQFF.

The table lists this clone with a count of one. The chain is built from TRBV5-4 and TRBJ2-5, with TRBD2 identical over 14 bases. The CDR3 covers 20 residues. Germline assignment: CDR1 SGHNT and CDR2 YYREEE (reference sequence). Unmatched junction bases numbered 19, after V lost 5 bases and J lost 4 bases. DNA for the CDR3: TGTGCCAGCAGTCAGGACAGTCCCGGGACTAGCGGGAGAGTAGCAGAGACCCAGTACTTC. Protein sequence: CASSQDSPGTSGRVAETQYF.

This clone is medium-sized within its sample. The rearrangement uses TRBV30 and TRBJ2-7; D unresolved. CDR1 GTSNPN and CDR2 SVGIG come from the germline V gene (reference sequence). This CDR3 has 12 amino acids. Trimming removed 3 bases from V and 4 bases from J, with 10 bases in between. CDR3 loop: CAWSVNLYEQYF. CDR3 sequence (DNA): TGTGCCTGGAGCGTGAACCTTTACGAGCAGTACTTC.

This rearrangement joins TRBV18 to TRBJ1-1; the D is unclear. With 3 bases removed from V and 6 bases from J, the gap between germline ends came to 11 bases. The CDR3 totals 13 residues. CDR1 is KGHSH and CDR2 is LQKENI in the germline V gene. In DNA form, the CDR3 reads TGTGCCAGCTCACCCCCTACGAGGGCTGAAGCTTTCTTT. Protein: CASSPPTRAEAFF. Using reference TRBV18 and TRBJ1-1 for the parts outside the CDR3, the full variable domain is NAGVMQNPRHLVRRRGQEARLRCSPMKGHSHVYWYRQLPEEGLKFMVYLQKENIIDESGMPKERFSAEFPKEGPSILRIQQVVRGDSAAYFCASSPPTRAEAFFGQGTRLTVV.

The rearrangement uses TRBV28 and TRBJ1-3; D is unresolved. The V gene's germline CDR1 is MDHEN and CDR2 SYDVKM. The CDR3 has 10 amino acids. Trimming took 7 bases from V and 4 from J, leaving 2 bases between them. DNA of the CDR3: TGTGCCAGCATGGGAAACACCATATATTTT. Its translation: CASMGNTIYF.

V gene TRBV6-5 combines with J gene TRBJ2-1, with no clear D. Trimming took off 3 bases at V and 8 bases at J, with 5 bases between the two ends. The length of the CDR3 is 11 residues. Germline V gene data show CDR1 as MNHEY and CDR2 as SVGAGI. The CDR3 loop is CASSYIDEQFF. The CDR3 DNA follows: TGTGCCAGCAGTTATATCGATGAGCAGTTCTTC.

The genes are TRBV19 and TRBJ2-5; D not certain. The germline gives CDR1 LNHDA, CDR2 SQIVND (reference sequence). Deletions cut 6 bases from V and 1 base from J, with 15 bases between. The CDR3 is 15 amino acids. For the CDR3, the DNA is TGTGCCAGTAGAACGGACGCCACCGCCCAAGAGACCCAGTACTTC. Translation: CASRTDATAQETQYF.

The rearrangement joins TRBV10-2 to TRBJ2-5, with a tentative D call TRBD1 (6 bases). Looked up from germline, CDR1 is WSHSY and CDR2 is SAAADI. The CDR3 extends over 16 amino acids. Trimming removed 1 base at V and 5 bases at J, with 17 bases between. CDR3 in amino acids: CASSEFPTGRRETQYF. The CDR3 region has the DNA TGCGCCAGCAGTGAGTTTCCCACAGGGCGGAGGGAGACCCAGTACTTC.

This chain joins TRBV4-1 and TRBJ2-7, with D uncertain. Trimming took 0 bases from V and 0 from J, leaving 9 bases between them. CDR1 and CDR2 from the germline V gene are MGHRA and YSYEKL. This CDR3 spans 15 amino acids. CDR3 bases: TGCGCCAGCAGCCAAGAAGGCGGATACTCCTACGAGCAGTACTTC. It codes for CASSQEGGYSYEQYF.

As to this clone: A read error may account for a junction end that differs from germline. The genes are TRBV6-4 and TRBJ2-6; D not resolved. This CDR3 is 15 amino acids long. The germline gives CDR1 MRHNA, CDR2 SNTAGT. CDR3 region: CASSNSSSGANVLTF. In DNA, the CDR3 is TGTGCCAGCAGTAACTCCAGCTCTGGGGCCAACGTCCTGACTTTC.

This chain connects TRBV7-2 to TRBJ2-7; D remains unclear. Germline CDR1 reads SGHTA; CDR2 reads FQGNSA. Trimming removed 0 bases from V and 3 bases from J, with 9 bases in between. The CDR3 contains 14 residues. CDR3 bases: TGTGCCAGCAGCTTAGCCCAGGAGAGCTACGAGCAGTACTTC. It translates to CASSLAQESYEQYF.

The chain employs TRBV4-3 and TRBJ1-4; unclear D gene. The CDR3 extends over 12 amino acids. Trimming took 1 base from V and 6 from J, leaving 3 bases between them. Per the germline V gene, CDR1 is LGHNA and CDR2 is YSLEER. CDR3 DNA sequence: TGCGCCAGCAGCCAAGTTGATGAAAAACTGTTTTTT. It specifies CASSQVDEKLFF.

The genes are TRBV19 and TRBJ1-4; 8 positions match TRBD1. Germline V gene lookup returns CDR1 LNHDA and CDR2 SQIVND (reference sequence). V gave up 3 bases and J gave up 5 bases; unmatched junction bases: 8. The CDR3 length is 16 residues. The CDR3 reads CASSIRPRQGNEKLFF. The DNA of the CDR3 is TGTGCCAGTAGTATCCGCCCCCGACAGGGGAATGAAAAACTGTTTTTT.

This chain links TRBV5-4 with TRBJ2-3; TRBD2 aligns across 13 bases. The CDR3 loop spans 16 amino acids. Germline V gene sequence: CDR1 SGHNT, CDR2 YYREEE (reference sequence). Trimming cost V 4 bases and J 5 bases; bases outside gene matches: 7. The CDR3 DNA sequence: TGTGCCAGCAGCAAGACTAGCGGGGGGCGATTAGATACGCAGTATTTT. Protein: CASSKTSGGRLDTQYF.

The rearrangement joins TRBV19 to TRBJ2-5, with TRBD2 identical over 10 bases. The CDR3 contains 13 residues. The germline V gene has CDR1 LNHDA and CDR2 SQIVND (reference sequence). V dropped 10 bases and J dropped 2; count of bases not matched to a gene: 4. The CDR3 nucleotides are TGTGCCACCCAGCGGGGGGGACAAGAGACCCAGTACTTC. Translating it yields CATQRGGQETQYF.

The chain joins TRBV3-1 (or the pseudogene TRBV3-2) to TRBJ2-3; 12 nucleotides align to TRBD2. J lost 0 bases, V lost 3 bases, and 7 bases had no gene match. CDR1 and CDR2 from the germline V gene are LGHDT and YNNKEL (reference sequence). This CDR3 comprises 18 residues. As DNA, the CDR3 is TGTGCCAGCAGCCATGCTTTGACTAGCGGGGGTAGCACAGATACGCAGTATTTT. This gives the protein CASSHALTSGGSTDTQYF.

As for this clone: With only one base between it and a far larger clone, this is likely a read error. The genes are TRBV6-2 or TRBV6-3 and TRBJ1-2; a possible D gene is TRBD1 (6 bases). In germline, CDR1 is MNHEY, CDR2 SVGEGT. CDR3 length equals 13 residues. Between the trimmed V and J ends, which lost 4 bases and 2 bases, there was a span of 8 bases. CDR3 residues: CASSFTGNYGYTF. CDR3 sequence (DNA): TGTGCCAGCAGTTTCACAGGGAACTATGGCTACACCTTC.

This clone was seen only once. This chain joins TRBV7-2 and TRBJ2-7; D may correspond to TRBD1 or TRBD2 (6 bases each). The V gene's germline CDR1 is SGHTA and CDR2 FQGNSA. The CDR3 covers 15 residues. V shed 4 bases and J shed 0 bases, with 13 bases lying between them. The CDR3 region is CASSSGAGFSYEQYF. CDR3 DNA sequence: TGTGCCAGCAGCTCAGGGGCGGGATTCTCCTACGAGCAGTACTTC.

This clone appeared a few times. In nucleotides, the CDR3 is TGTGCCAGCAGCCAAGGCTTCCCTCCCAATGAGCAGTTCTTC. Protein: CASSQGFPPNEQFF. The rearrangement uses TRBV3-1 (or the pseudogene TRBV3-2) and TRBJ2-1; D remains unclear. Germline assignment: CDR1 LGHDT and CDR2 YNNKEL (reference sequence). The CDR3 runs to 14 residues. V was trimmed by 1 base and J by 6 bases, leaving 10 bases between them.

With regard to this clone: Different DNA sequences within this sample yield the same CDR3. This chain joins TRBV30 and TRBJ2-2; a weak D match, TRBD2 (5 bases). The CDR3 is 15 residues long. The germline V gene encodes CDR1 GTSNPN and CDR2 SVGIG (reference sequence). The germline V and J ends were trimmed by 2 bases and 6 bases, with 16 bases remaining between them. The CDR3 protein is CAWSPLAGAPGELFF. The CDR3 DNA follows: TGTGCCTGGAGTCCGCTAGCAGGAGCGCCCGGGGAGCTGTTTTTT.

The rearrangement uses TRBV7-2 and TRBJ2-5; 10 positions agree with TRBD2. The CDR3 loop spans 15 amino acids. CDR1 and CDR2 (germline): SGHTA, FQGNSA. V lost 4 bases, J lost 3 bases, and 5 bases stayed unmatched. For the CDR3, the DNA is TGTGCCAGCAGCTCCCGACTAGCGGGCAAAGAGACCCAGTACTTC. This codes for CASSSRLAGKETQYF.

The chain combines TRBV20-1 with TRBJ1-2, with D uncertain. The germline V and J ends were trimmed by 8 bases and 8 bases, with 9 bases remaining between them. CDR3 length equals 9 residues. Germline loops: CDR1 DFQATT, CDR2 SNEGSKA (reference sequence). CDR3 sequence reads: CSFSEGYTF. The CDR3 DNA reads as TGCAGTTTTTCGGAGGGCTACACCTTC.

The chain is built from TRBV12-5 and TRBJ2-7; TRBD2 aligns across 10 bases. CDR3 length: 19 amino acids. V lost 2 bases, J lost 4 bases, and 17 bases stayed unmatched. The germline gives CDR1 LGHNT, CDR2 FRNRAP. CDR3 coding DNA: TGTGCTAGTGGTTTGACGAACTTAATTAAGCGGGAGGGCGCTTACGAGCAGTACTTC. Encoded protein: CASGLTNLIKREGAYEQYF.